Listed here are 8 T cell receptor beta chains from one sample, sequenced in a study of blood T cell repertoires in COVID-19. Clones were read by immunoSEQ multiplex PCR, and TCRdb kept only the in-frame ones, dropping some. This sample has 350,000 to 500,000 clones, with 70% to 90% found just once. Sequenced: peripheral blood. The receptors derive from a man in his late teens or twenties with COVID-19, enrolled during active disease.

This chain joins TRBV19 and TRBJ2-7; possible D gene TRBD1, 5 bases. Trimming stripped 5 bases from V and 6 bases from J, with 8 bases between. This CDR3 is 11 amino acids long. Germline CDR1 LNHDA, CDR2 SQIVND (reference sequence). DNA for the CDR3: TGTGCCAGTAGTGCTAGGGGCGAGCAGTACTTC. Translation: CASSARGEQYF.

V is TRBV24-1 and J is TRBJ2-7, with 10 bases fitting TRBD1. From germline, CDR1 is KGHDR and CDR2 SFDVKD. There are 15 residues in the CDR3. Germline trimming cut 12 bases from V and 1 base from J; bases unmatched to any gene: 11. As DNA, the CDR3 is TGTGCCGCGCCACCGGGACAGGGGATTTCCTACGAGCAGTACTTC. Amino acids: CAAPPGQGISYEQYF.

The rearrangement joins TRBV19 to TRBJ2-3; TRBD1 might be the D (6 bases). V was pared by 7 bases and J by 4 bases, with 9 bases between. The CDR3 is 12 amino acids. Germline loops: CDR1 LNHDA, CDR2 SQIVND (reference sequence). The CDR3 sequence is CASKGVPDTQYF. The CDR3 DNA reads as TGTGCCAGTAAGGGGGTCCCAGATACGCAGTATTTT.

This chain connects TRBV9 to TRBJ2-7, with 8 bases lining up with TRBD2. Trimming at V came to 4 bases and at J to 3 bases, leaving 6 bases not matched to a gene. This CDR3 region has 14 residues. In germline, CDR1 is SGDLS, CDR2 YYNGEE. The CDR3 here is CASSPSGSHYEQYF. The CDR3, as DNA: TGTGCCAGCAGCCCGAGCGGGAGTCACTACGAGCAGTACTTC.

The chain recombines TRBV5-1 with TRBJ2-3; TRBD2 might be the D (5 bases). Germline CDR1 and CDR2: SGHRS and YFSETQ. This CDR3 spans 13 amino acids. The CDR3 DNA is TGCGGAAGCCGGACTGAAAGCACAGATACGCAGTATTTT. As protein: CGSRTESTDTQYF.

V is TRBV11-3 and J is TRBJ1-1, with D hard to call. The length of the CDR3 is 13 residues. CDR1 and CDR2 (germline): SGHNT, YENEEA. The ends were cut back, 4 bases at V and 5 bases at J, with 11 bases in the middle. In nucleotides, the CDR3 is TGTGCCAGCAGCTCTAGAGTGAGTACTGAAGCTTTCTTT. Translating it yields CASSSRVSTEAFF. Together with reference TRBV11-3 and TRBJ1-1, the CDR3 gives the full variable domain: EAGVVQSPRYKIIEKKQPVAFWCNPISGHNTLYWYLQNLGQGPELLIRYENEEAVDDSQLPKDRFSAERLKGVDSTLKIQPAELGDSAVYLCASSSRVSTEAFFGQGTRLTVV.

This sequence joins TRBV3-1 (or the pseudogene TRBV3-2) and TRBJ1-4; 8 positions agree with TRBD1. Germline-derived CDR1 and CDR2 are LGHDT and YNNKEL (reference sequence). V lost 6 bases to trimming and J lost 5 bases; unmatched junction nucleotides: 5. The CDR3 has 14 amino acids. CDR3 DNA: TGTGCCAGCAGTTTGTCAGGGGGCAATGAAAAACTGTTTTTT. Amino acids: CASSLSGGNEKLFF.

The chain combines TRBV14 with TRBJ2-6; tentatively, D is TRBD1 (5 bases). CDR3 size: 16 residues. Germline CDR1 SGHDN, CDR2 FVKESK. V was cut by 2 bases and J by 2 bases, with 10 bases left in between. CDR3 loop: CASSQLQAPGANVLTF. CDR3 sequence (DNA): TGTGCCAGCAGCCAACTACAGGCCCCTGGGGCCAACGTCCTGACTTTC.